The source of this TCR beta chain is a study of blood T cell repertoires in COVID-19. Background on the study: Acute and convalescent COVID-19 samples came from the United States, Italy and Spain. The analysed material was cDNA or gDNA that came from T cells, B-cell-depleted T cells, or PBMCs.

Authors' data handling: Amplification from reference gene primers served as the basis for estimated nucleated cell counts. Using immunoSEQ multiplex PCR, the repertoire was profiled, and TCRdb retains in-frame clones only, with some absent. That table supplies the V and J calls and clone size; D and trimming were determined from the DNA. Here the sample spans around 80,000 clones, under 80% being singletons. This CDR3 contains 16 residues. The V and J ends lost 3 bases and 5 bases, in that order; junction bases with no gene match: 11. The germline CDR1 and CDR2 sequences are SGHRS and YFSETQ. This clone was seen a handful of times.

The V and J genes are TRBV5-1 and TRBJ2-5; 9 positions agree with TRBD2. Material: peripheral blood. The source is a woman of 80 years or more with active or convalescent COVID-19. Written as DNA, the CDR3 is TGCGCCAGCAGCTGGGGAGGGACTAGCCGTACTGAGACCCAGTACTTC. It specifies CASSWGGTSRTETQYF.